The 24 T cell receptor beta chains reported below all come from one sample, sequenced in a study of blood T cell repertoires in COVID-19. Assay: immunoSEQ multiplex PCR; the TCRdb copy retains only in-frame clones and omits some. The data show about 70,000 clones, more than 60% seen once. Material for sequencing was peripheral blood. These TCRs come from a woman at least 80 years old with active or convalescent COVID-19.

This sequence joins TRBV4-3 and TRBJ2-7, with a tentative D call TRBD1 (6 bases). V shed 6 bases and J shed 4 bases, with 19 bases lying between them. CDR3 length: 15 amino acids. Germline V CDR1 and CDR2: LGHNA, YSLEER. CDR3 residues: CASRPLEQGCYEQYF. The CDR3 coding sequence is TGCGCCAGCAGACCTTTGGAACAGGGTTGTTACGAGCAGTACTTC.

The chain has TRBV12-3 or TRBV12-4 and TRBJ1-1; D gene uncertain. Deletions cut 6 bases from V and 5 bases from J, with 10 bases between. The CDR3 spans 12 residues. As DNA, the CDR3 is TGTGCCAGCAGCCGGGTTGGAACTGAAGCTTTCTTT. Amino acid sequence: CASSRVGTEAFF.

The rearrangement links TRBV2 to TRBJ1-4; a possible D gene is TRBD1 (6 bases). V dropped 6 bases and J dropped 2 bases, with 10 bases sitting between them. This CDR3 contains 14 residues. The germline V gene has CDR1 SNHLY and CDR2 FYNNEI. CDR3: CASRPTGTNEKLFF. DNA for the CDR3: TGTGCCAGCAGACCCACAGGGACTAATGAAAAACTGTTTTTT.

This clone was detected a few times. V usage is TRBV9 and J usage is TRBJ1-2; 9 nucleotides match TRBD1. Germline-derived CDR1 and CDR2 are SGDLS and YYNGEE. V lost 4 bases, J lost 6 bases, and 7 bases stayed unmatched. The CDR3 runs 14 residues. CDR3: CASSYKTGGDGYTF. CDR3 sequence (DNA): TGTGCCAGCAGCTACAAGACAGGGGGAGATGGCTACACCTTC.

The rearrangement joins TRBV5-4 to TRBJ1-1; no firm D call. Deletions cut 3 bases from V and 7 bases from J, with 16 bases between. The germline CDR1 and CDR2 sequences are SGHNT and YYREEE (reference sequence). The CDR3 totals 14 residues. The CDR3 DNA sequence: TGTGCCAGCAGCTCCCCCCTAAGACACGGTGAAGCTTTCTTT. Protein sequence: CASSSPLRHGEAFF.

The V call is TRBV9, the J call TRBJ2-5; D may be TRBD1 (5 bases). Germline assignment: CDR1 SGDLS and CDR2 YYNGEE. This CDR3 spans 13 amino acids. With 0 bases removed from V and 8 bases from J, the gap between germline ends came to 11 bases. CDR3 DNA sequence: TGTGCCAGCAGCGTAGCTCAGGGAAGAACCCAGTACTTC. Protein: CASSVAQGRTQYF.

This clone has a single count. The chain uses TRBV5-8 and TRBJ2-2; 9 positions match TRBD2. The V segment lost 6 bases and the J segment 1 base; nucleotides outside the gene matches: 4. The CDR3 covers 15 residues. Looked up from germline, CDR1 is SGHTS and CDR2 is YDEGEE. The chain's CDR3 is CASKREDRNTGELFF. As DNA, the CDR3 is TGTGCCAGCAAGCGGGAGGACAGGAACACCGGGGAGCTGTTTTTT.

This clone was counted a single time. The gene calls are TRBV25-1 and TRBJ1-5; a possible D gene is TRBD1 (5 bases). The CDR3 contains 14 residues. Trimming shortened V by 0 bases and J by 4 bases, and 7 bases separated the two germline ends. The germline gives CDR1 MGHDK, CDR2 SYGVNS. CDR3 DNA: TGTGCCAGCAGTGAATATGGGGGGAATCAGCCCCAGCATTTT. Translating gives CASSEYGGNQPQHF.

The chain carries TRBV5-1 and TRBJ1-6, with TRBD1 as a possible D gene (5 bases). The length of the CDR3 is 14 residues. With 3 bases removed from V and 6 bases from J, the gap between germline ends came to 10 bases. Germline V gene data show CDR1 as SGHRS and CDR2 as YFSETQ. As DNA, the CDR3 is TGCGCCAGCAGCTCGACAGTCGGTAATTCACCCCTCCACTTT. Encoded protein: CASSSTVGNSPLHF.

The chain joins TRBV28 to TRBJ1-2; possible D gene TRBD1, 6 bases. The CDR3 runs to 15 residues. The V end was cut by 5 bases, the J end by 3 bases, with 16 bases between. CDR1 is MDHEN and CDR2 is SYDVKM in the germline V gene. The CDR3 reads CASSLIGAGDYGYTF. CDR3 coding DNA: TGTGCCAGCAGTCTGATCGGGGCAGGGGACTATGGCTACACCTTC.

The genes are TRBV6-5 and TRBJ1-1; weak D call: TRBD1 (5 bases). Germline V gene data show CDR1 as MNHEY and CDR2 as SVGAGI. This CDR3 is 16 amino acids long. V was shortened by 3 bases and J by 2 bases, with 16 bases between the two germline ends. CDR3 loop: CASSYREGRPNTEAFF. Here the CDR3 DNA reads TGTGCCAGCAGTTATCGGGAGGGGCGACCTAACACTGAAGCTTTCTTT.

The CDR3 DNA reads TGTGCCAGTAGGAACAGTAGGTTCGATGAGCAGTTCTTC. It is translated as CASRNSRFDEQFF. The V call is TRBV19, the J call TRBJ2-1; D not certain. The germline V gene encodes CDR1 LNHDA and CDR2 SQIVND (reference sequence). Trimming stripped 6 bases from V and 8 bases from J, with 14 bases between. The CDR3 covers 13 residues.

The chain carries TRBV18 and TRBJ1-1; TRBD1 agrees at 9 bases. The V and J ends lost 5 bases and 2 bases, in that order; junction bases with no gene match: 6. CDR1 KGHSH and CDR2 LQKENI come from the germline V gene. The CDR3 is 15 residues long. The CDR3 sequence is CASSSVGQGNTEAFF. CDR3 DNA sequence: TGTGCCAGCTCATCCGTGGGACAGGGAAACACTGAAGCTTTCTTT.

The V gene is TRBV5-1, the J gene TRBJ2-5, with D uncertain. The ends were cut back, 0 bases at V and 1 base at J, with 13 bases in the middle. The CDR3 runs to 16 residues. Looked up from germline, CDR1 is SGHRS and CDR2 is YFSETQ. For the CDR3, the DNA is TGCGCCAGCAGCTTGGACACCTCAGGCTTCCAAGAGACCCAGTACTTC. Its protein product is CASSLDTSGFQETQYF.

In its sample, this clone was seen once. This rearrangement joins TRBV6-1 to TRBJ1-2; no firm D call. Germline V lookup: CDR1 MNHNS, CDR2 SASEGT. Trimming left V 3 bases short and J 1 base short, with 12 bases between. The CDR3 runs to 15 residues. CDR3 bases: TGTGCCAGCAGTGATCCACGGGGTCTTAACTATGGCTACACCTTC. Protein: CASSDPRGLNYGYTF.

The CDR3 loop reads CASSYSDQGRSGYTF. DNA of the CDR3: TGTGCCAGCAGTTACTCGGACCAGGGGCGGTCTGGCTACACCTTC. The genes are TRBV6-5 and TRBJ1-2, with D perhaps matching TRBD1 (6 bases). Looked up from germline, CDR1 is MNHEY and CDR2 is SVGAGI. V gave up 0 bases and J gave up 7 bases, with 15 bases separating them. The CDR3 is 15 amino acids.

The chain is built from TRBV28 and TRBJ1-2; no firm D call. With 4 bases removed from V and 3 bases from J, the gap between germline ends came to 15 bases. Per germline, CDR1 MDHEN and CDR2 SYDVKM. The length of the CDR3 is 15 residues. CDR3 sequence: CASSSLTGAHYGYTF. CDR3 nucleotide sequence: TGTGCCAGCAGTTCTTTGACCGGAGCACACTATGGCTACACCTTC.

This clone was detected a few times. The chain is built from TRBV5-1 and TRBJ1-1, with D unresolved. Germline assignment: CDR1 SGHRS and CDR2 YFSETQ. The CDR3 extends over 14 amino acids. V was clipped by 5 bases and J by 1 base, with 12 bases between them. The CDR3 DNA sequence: TGCGCCAGCAGTACAACAGCCGGGAACACTGAAGCTTTCTTT. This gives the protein CASSTTAGNTEAFF.

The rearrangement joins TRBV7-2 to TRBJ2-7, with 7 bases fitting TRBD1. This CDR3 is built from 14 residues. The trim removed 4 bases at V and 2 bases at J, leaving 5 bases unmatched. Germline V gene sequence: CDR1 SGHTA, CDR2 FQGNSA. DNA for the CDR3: TGTGCCAGCAGCTCCAGGACAGGAACCTACGAGCAGTACTTC. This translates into CASSSRTGTYEQYF.

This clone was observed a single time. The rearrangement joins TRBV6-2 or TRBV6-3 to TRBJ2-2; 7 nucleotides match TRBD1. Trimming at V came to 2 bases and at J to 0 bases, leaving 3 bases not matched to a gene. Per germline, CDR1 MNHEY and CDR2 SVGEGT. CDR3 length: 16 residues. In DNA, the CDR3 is TGTGCCAGCAGTTACCCCGGGACAGCGAACACCGGGGAGCTGTTTTTT. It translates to CASSYPGTANTGELFF.

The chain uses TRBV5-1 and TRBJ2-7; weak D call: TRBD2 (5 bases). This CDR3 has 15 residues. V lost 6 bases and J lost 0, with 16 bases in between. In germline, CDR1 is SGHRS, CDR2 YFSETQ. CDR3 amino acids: CASMWNWRVSYEQYF. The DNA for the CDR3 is TGCGCCAGCATGTGGAACTGGCGGGTCTCCTACGAGCAGTACTTC.

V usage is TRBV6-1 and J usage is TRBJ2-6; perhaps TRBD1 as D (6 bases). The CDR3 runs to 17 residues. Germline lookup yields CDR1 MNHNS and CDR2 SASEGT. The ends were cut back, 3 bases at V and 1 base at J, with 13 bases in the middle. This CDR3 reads CASSDRTGSSGANVLTF. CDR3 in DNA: TGTGCCAGCAGTGACCGTACAGGGAGTTCTGGGGCCAACGTCCTGACTTTC.

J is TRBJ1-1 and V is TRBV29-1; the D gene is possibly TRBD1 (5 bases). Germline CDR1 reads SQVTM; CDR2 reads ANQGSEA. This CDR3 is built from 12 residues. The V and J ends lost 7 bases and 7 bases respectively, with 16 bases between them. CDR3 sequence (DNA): TGCAGCGCCCTCATGCAGGGTTATGAAGCTTTCTTT. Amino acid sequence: CSALMQGYEAFF.

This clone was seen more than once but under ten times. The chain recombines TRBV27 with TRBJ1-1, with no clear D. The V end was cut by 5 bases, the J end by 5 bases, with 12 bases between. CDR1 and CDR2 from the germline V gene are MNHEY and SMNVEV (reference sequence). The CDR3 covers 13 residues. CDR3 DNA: TGTGCCAGCAGTGCCGCGTTAATGACTGAAGCTTTCTTT. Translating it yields CASSAALMTEAFF.